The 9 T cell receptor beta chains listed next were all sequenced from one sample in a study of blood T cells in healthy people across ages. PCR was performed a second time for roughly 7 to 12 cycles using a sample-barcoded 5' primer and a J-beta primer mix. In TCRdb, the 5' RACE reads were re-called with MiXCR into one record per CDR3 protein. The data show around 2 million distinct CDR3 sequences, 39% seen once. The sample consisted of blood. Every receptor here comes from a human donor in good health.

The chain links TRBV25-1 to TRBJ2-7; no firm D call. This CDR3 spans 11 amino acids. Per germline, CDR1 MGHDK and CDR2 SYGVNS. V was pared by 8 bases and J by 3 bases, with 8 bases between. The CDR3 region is CASQHRYEQYF. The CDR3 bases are TGTGCCAGCCAACACCGCTACGAGCAGTACTTC.

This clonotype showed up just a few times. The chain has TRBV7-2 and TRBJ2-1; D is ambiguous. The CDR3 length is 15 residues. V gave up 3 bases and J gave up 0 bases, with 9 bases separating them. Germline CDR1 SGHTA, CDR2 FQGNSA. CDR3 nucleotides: TGTGCCAGCAGCTTGACAAGTAACTCCTACAATGAGCAGTTCTTC. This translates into CASSLTSNSYNEQFF.

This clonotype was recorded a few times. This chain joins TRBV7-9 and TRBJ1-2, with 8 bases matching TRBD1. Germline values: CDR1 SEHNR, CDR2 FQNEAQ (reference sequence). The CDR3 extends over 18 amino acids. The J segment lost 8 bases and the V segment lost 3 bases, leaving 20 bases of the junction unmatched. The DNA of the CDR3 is TGTGCCAGCAGCTTTGCTGGGGGTCCTGACAGGGGAGGTAAAGGCTACACCTTC. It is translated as CASSFAGGPDRGGKGYTF.

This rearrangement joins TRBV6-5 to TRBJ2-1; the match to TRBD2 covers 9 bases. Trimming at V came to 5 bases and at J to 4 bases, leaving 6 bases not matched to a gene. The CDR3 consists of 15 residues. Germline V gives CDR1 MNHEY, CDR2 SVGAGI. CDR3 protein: CASSRAGGLYNEQFF. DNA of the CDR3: TGTGCCAGCAGTCGAGCGGGGGGCCTGTACAATGAGCAGTTCTTC.

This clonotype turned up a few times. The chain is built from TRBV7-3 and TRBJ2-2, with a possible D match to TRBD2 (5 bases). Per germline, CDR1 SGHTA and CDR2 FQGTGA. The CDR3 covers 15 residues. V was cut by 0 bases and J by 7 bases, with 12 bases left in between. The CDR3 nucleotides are TGTGCCAGCAGCTTAACACCGAATGAGGGCGGGGAGCTGTTTTTT. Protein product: CASSLTPNEGGELFF.

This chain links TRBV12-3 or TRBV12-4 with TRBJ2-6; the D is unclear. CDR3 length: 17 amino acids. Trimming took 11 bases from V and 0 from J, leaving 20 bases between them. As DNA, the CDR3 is TGTGCCGCCCCGGGTCGGCTACTAAACTCTGGGGCCAACGTCCTGACTTTC. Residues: CAAPGRLLNSGANVLTF.

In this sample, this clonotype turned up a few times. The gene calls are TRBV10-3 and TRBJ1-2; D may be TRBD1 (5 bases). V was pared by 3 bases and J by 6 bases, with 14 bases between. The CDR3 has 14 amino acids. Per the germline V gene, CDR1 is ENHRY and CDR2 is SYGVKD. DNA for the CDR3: TGTGCCATCAGTGATTTGCAGGGCCAGGATGGCTACACCTTC. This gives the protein CAISDLQGQDGYTF.

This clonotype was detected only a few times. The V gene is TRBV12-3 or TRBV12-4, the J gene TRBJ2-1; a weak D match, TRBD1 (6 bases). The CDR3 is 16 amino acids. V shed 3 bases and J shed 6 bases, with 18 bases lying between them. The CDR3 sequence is CASSLGGTGLFNEQFF. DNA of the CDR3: TGTGCCAGCAGTTTGGGTGGTACAGGGCTGTTCAATGAGCAGTTCTTC.

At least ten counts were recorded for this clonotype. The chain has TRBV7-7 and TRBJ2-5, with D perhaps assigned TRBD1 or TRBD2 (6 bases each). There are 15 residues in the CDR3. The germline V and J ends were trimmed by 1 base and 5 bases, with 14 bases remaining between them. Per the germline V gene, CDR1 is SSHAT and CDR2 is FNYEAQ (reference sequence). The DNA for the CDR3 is TGTGCCAGCAGCTTAGAACCGGGGGCTCTTGAGACCCAGTACTTC. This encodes CASSLEPGALETQYF. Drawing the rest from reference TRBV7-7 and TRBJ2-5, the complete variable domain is GAGVSQSPRYKVTKRGQDVTLRCDPISSHATLYWYQQALGQGPEFLTYFNYEAQPDKSGLPSDRFSAERPEGSISTLTIQRTEQRDSAMYRCASSLEPGALETQYFGPGTRLLVL.